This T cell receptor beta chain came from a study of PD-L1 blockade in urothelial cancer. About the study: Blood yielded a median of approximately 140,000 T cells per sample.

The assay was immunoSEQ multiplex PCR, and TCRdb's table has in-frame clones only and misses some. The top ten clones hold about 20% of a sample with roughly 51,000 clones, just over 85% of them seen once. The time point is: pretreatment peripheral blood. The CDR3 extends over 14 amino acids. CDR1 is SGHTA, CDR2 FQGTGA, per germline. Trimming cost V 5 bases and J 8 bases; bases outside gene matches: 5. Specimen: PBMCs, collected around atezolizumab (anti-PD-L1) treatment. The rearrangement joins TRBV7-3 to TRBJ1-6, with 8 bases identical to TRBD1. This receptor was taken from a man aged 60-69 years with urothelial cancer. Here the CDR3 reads CASSLGQGYSPLHF. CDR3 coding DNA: TGTGCCAGCAGCCTCGGACAGGGTTATTCACCCCTCCACTTT.